This is a list of T cell receptor beta chains from one sample in a study of response to subunit inactivated influenza vaccine. TCRdb reanalysed the RT-PCR reads using MiXCR and keeps one entry per CDR3 protein. The table records about 160,000 distinct CDR3 sequences, approximately 10% of them present only once. Sequencing was performed on non-naive T cells sorted from PBMCs, taken 45 days after vaccination. The source of these receptors is a middle-aged man who received an inactivated influenza vaccine. Both conserved end residues are part of each CDR3. The order of the fields is J gene, V gene, D gene, clone size, CDR3 DNA, CDR3 protein. The D gene is left open where the match is weak. Not every row has a clone size; where given, it reads once, few, many or a size class.

TRBJ1-5 | TRBV20-1 | . | many | TGCAGTGCTAGACCATCTACGGACCGAAATCAGCCCCAGCATTTT | CSARPSTDRNQPQHF
TRBJ2-7 | TRBV6-2/TRBV6-3 | TRBD2 | many | TGTGCCAGCAGGGACTGGCGGGAGTCCTACGAGCAGTACTTC | CASRDWRESYEQYF
TRBJ2-7 | TRBV11-2 | . | few | TGTGCCAGCAGGCCTGCCTTCGGATCCTACGAGCAGTACTTC | CASRPAFGSYEQYF
TRBJ2-2 | TRBV10-3 | TRBD1 | . | TGTGCCATCAGTCCGGGACAGGGTACCGGCGGGGAGCTGTTTTTT | CAISPGQGTGGELFF
TRBJ1-1 | TRBV7-9 | TRBD1 | . | TGTGCCAGCAGCTTAGGACAGGGTATGACTGAAGCTTTCTTT | CASSLGQGMTEAFF
TRBJ2-3 | TRBV2 | TRBD2 | many | TGTGCCAGCAGCGCTAGCGGGGGCCTCCCCAGGCAGTATTTT | CASSASGGLPRQYF
TRBJ2-3 | TRBV9 | . | many | TGTGCCAGCAGCGCGCCCCCCCGCAACACCACAGATACGCAGTATTTT | CASSAPPRNTTDTQYF
TRBJ2-1 | TRBV11-1 | TRBD2 | . | TGTGCCAGCAGCAACCGGGGGGGGCGGGGAAACTCCTACAATGAGCAGTTCTTC | CASSNRGGRGNSYNEQFF
TRBJ1-1 | TRBV12-3/TRBV12-4 | . | many | TGTGCCAGCAGTAAAGAACAGGTCATGAACACTGAAGCTTTCTTT | CASSKEQVMNTEAFF
TRBJ2-5 | TRBV5-6 | . | many | TGTGCCAGCAGCTTGGAGCATCAAGAGACCCAGTACTTC | CASSLEHQETQYF